This passage covers 11 T cell receptor beta chains from one sample sequenced in a study of regulatory T cells in long-lasting Graves disease. The time point denotes: newly diagnosed GD, antithyroid drugs for less than 3 months. The authors made the TCR library using RNA they extracted from PBMCs. HTBI primers from iRepertoire and Arm-PCR of CDR3 regions yielded the TCR beta libraries. TCRdb ran MiXCR on the multiplex PCR reads and lists one entry per CDR3 protein. The sample lists about 560,000 distinct CDR3 sequences, around 15% occurring once. The sample was also linked to a second study, of T cells in Graves' hyperthyroidism and ophthalmopathy.

The material sequenced was peripheral blood mononuclear cells (PBMCs), taken at new diagnosis, from a patient treated with antithyroid drugs. Every receptor here comes from a man aged 18 to 29 with Graves disease.

This clonotype has at least ten counts. V usage is TRBV28 and J usage is TRBJ1-1; the match to TRBD1 covers 8 bases. CDR1 MDHEN and CDR2 SYDVKM come from the germline V gene. This CDR3 contains 13 residues. V shed 10 bases and J 0 bases; nucleotides not matched to a gene: 4. CDR3 in DNA: TGTGCCATCAGGGGACAGGTGAACACTGAAGCTTTCTTT. Translating gives CAIRGQVNTEAFF.

This clonotype turned up a few times. The genes are TRBV7-3 and TRBJ1-6, with D perhaps matching TRBD1 (5 bases). Germline V gene lookup returns CDR1 SGHTA and CDR2 FQGTGA. V dropped 5 bases and J dropped 2 bases, with 10 bases sitting between them. CDR3 length: 15 amino acids. The CDR3 coding sequence is TGTGCCAGCAGCGTCTCGGGACCCTATAATTCACCCCTCCACTTT. Translated, it gives CASSVSGPYNSPLHF.

The table lists this clonotype with many counts. This sequence joins TRBV7-9 and TRBJ2-7, with 13 bases that match TRBD2. J lost 4 bases, V lost 5 bases, and 8 bases had no gene match. The CDR3 runs 16 residues. Germline V gene sequence: CDR1 SEHNR, CDR2 FQNEAQ (reference sequence). The CDR3 loop is CASSVGLAGVVYEQYF. CDR3 nucleotides: TGTGCCAGCAGCGTCGGACTAGCGGGAGTTGTGTACGAGCAGTACTTC.

There are a few counts of this clonotype. The chain uses TRBV5-1 and TRBJ1-3; no definite D call. Germline-derived CDR1 and CDR2 are SGHRS and YFSETQ. The CDR3 has 15 amino acids. The ends were cut back, 0 bases at V and 0 bases at J, with 7 bases in the middle. CDR3 protein: CASSLDGGSGNTIYF. In DNA form, the CDR3 reads TGCGCCAGCAGCTTGGATGGAGGCTCTGGAAACACCATATATTTT.

Ten or more counts support this clonotype. This chain uses TRBV20-1 with TRBJ2-1; the match to TRBD2 covers 15 bases. The CDR3 is made up of 16 amino acids. V was clipped by 0 bases and J by 6 bases; unmatched bases: 3. The germline V gene encodes CDR1 DFQATT and CDR2 SNEGSKA (reference sequence). CDR3 residues: CSARDGTSGRLNEQFF. The CDR3 region has the DNA TGCAGTGCTAGAGATGGGACTAGCGGGAGGCTCAATGAGCAGTTCTTC.

This clonotype came up a few times. This chain connects TRBV27 to TRBJ1-6; 8 bases map to TRBD1. The CDR3 consists of 16 residues. Germline V CDR1 and CDR2: MNHEY, SMNVEV (reference sequence). The junction had 6 bases not matched to a gene; V was cut back by 4 bases and J by 4 bases. The CDR3 DNA sequence: TGTGCCAGCAGTTATGAGGGACAGGCGTATAATTCACCCCTCCACTTT. Protein product: CASSYEGQAYNSPLHF.

This clonotype was recorded many times. The chain uses TRBV5-1 and TRBJ1-2; perhaps TRBD1 as D (5 bases). The germline V gene has CDR1 SGHRS and CDR2 YFSETQ. The CDR3 length is 14 residues. The V end was cut by 2 bases, the J end by 3 bases, with 11 bases between. CDR3 residues: CASSFDSDHYGYTF. In DNA form, the CDR3 reads TGCGCCAGCAGCTTTGACAGTGACCACTATGGCTACACCTTC.

There are many counts of this clonotype. The genes are TRBV2 and TRBJ2-1; D is unresolved. Trimming took off 2 bases at V and 0 bases at J, with 8 bases between the two ends. Germline V gene lookup returns CDR1 SNHLY and CDR2 FYNNEI. This CDR3 spans 15 amino acids. In nucleotides, the CDR3 is TGTGCCAGCAGTGAAAGCTGGAGCTCCTACAATGAGCAGTTCTTC. It is translated as CASSESWSSYNEQFF.

This clonotype was seen many times. The rearrangement joins TRBV11-2 to TRBJ2-1, with 12 positions matching TRBD2. The CDR3 length is 18 residues. J gave up 4 bases and V 0 bases, and 7 bases lay outside the gene matches. Looked up from germline, CDR1 is SGHAT and CDR2 is FQNNGV. The CDR3 region has the DNA TGTGCCAGCAGCTTAGATCTAGCGGGAGGGACGTATTACAATGAGCAGTTCTTC. Its translation: CASSLDLAGGTYYNEQFF.

The gene calls are TRBV19 and TRBJ1-1; D is undetermined. This CDR3 contains 17 residues. The V gene lost 5 bases and the J gene lost 4 bases, with 23 bases spanning the gap. Germline CDR1 is LNHDA and CDR2 is SQIVND (reference sequence). The CDR3 loop reads CASSPRQTVPRSTEAFF. CDR3 nucleotides: TGTGCCAGTAGTCCACGACAAACTGTTCCTCGAAGCACTGAAGCTTTCTTT.

The V call is TRBV20-1, the J call TRBJ1-1, with D perhaps TRBD1 (5 bases). Trimming took 4 bases from V and 1 from J, leaving 13 bases between them. In germline, CDR1 is DFQATT, CDR2 SNEGSKA (reference sequence). CDR3 length equals 14 residues. CDR3 region: CSATPGGANTEAFF. The CDR3 bases are TGCAGTGCTACCCCCGGCGGGGCGAACACTGAAGCTTTCTTT.